This T cell receptor (beta chain) was captured in a study of identical twins. TCRdb passed the 5' RACE reads through MiXCR, listing each CDR3 protein once. The sample carries around 490,000 distinct CDR3 sequences, 14% recorded once. Regarding the study as a whole: Models underestimated TCR alpha sharing (out-of-frame) in monozygotic twins. Out-of-frame alpha sequences that twins shared showed excess low generation probability.

The table lists this clonotype with a few counts. Antigen: not known. J gave up 6 bases and V 0 bases, and 10 bases lay outside the gene matches. Germline CDR1 and CDR2: LNHNV and YYDKDF (reference sequence). The CDR3 sequence is 16 residues long. The same specimen was also included in a second study, on yellow fever vaccine responses in identical twins.

The J gene is TRBJ2-7, the V gene TRBV15; 8 nucleotides match TRBD2. The sequencing input was CD4+ T cells sorted from blood. The TCR originated in a woman aged 18-29 years in good health. In nucleotides, the CDR3 is TGTGCCACCAGCAGAGATTTGGGCCGGGAGGGCCTCGAGCAGTACTTC. Translating it yields CATSRDLGREGLEQYF.